The 25 T cell receptor beta chains presented below share a single source sample, sequenced in a study of cytomegalovirus exposure and HLA in healthy donors. The primer mix had 60 Vbeta and 13 Jbeta primers. Clones were sequenced by immunoSEQ multiplex PCR, and TCRdb holds only the in-frame ones, with some missing. The data contain 180,000 or so clones, roughly 9.5% of them singletons. Sequenced sample: PBMCs. These TCRs come from a woman in her twenties or thirties in good health and CMV-seropositive.

In nucleotides, the CDR3 is TGTGCCACCCGAGTTGGCTCCTACAATGAGCAGTTCTTC. It specifies CATRVGSYNEQFF. The gene calls are TRBV19 and TRBJ2-1, with D hard to call. Trimming took off 10 bases at V and 0 bases at J, with 10 bases between the two ends. Per germline, CDR1 LNHDA and CDR2 SQIVND (reference sequence). The CDR3 sequence is 13 residues long. Full variable domain (remainder filled in from reference TRBV19 and TRBJ2-1): DGGITQSPKYLFRKEGQNVTLSCEQNLNHDAMYWYRQDPGQGLRLIYYSQIVNDFQKGDIAEGYSVSREKKESFPLTVTSAQKNPTAFYLCATRVGSYNEQFFGPGTRLTVL.

The genes are TRBV29-1 and TRBJ1-2; 8 positions match TRBD1. The germline V gene encodes CDR1 SQVTM and CDR2 ANQGSEA. J was trimmed by 8 bases and V by 3 bases; bases with no gene match: 8. There are 13 residues in the CDR3. CDR3 in DNA: TGCAGCGTTGACGCTGGACAGGGAAGGGGCTACACCTTC. Translating gives CSVDAGQGRGYTF. The full variable domain, in which reference TRBV29-1 and TRBJ1-2 provide the parts outside the CDR3, is SAVISQKPSRDICQRGTSLTIQCQVDSQVTMMFWYRQQPGQSLTLIATANQGSEATYESGFVIDKFPISRPNLTFSTLTVSNMSPEDSSIYLCSVDAGQGRGYTFGSGTRLTVV.

This clone was observed a few times. The rearrangement joins TRBV9 to TRBJ1-1; D is unclear. V was shortened by 4 bases and J by 4 bases, with 11 bases between the two germline ends. Germline CDR1 reads SGDLS; CDR2 reads YYNGEE. The CDR3 consists of 13 residues. The CDR3 is CASSMRRGTEAFF. CDR3 sequence (DNA): TGTGCCAGCAGCATGCGACGGGGCACTGAAGCTTTCTTT.

This clone turned up a few times. The genes are TRBV5-1 and TRBJ2-1; 7 bases line up with TRBD2. Germline V gene sequence: CDR1 SGHRS, CDR2 YFSETQ. The V and J ends lost 6 bases and 7 bases, in that order; junction bases with no gene match: 10. The CDR3 is 14 amino acids. The CDR3: CASTIRGRVNEQFF. CDR3 DNA sequence: TGCGCCAGCACGATCCGGGGGAGGGTTAATGAGCAGTTCTTC.

V and J are TRBV13 and TRBJ2-1; perhaps TRBD2 as D (6 bases). This CDR3 is 14 amino acids long. The germline V gene encodes CDR1 PRHDT and CDR2 FYEKMQ (reference sequence). With 2 bases removed from V and 5 bases from J, the gap between germline ends came to 10 bases. CDR3 sequence (DNA): TGTGCCAGCAGCTTACGGCGGGGCCACAATGAGCAGTTCTTC. Translated: CASSLRRGHNEQFF.

The chain uses TRBV5-1 and TRBJ1-3, with 9 nucleotides matching TRBD1. The CDR3 is 16 residues long. The V gene's germline CDR1 is SGHRS and CDR2 YFSETQ. The V gene end was trimmed by 5 bases and the J gene end by 4 bases; junction bases not matched to a gene: 10. The CDR3 is CASSSTGDRAGNTIYF. DNA for the CDR3: TGCGCCAGCAGTTCTACGGGGGACAGGGCCGGAAACACCATATATTTT.

This clone was picked up a small number of times. J is TRBJ1-2 and V is TRBV6-6; TRBD1 might be the D (5 bases). The V gene lost 6 bases and the J gene lost 4 bases, with 18 bases spanning the gap. The V gene's germline CDR1 is MNHNY and CDR2 SVGAGI (reference sequence). CDR3 length: 15 amino acids. CDR3 bases: TGTGCCAGCAGCCCTCTCCAGACAGACTTCTATGGCTACACCTTC. Translation: CASSPLQTDFYGYTF.

J is TRBJ1-1 and V is TRBV5-4; 7 positions match TRBD1. The V and J ends lost 3 bases and 0 bases, in that order; junction bases with no gene match: 8. This CDR3 has 16 amino acids. CDR1 is SGHNT and CDR2 is YYREEE in the germline V gene (reference sequence). CDR3 coding DNA: TGTGCCAGCAGCTCCTCAGGGGGTTTTATGAACACTGAAGCTTTCTTT. Its translation is CASSSSGGFMNTEAFF.

This clone was counted a few times. V usage is TRBV29-1 and J usage is TRBJ2-7, with 9 bases identical to TRBD1. This CDR3 is built from 14 residues. The V segment lost 6 bases and the J segment 6 bases; nucleotides outside the gene matches: 12. Germline CDR1 is SQVTM and CDR2 is ANQGSEA. The CDR3 here is CSVERGTGKGEQYF. CDR3 DNA sequence: TGCAGCGTCGAACGAGGGACAGGGAAAGGCGAGCAGTACTTC.

In this sample, this clone turned up a few times. This sequence joins TRBV6-1 and TRBJ2-2; perhaps TRBD1 as D (5 bases). Germline V gene sequence: CDR1 MNHNS, CDR2 SASEGT. Trimming cost V 2 bases and J 4 bases, with 11 bases left between them. This CDR3 has 15 residues. DNA for the CDR3: TGTGCCAGCAGTGAAAGGGGCAGGGTCACCGGGGAGCTGTTTTTT. Translation gives CASSERGRVTGELFF.

The chain carries TRBV7-9 and TRBJ2-7, with 12 positions matching TRBD2. J was trimmed by 3 bases and V by 10 bases; bases with no gene match: 13. The length of the CDR3 is 16 residues. Germline V CDR1 and CDR2: SEHNR, FQNEAQ (reference sequence). CDR3 sequence: CAILGPKLAGGYEQYF. The CDR3 DNA reads as TGTGCCATCCTGGGACCGAAACTAGCGGGAGGCTACGAGCAGTACTTC.

This clone was recorded a few times. The CDR3, as DNA: TGTGCCAGCAGTTCCGGCGGGGGCTCCTACGAGCAGTACTTC. Protein product: CASSSGGGSYEQYF. The chain carries TRBV7-6 and TRBJ2-7, with 7 bases lining up with TRBD2. The CDR3 runs 14 residues. V lost 6 bases to trimming and J lost 0 bases; unmatched junction nucleotides: 5. Per the germline V gene, CDR1 is SGHVS and CDR2 is FNYEAQ. Variable domain in full (rest from reference TRBV7-6 and TRBJ2-7): GAGVSQSPRYKVTKRGQDVALRCDPISGHVSLYWYRQALGQGPEFLTYFNYEAQQDKSGLPNDRFSAERPEGSISTLTIQRTEQRDSAMYRCASSSGGGSYEQYFGPGTRLTVT.

A few counts support this clone. The rearrangement links TRBV5-1 to TRBJ2-7, with 9 bases matching TRBD1. CDR1 is SGHRS, CDR2 YFSETQ, per germline. With 7 bases clipped from V and 6 bases from J, the junction kept 2 bases outside the gene matches. The CDR3 extends over 11 amino acids. The CDR3 DNA follows: TGCGCCAGCGGACAGGGGCTCGAGCAGTACTTC. Its protein is CASGQGLEQYF.

This clone was detected only a few times. The J gene is TRBJ1-2, the V gene TRBV5-1, with TRBD1 as a possible D gene (6 bases). The V end lost 5 bases, the J end lost 3 bases, and 14 bases lay between the germline ends. This CDR3 contains 14 residues. Germline V gene lookup returns CDR1 SGHRS and CDR2 YFSETQ. CDR3 region: CASRPPGEDYGYTF. CDR3 in DNA: TGCGCCAGCAGACCTCCAGGGGAAGACTATGGCTACACCTTC. The whole variable domain, remainder taken from reference TRBV5-1 and TRBJ1-2, is KAGVTQTPRYLIKTRGQQVTLSCSPISGHRSVSWYQQTPGQGLQFLFEYFSETQRNKGNFPGRFSGRQFSNSRSEMNVSTLELGDSALYLCASRPPGEDYGYTFGSGTRLTVV.

The sample holds a few counts of this clone. The V and J genes are TRBV2 and TRBJ2-7; 13 bases match TRBD2. The CDR3 contains 17 residues. CDR1 is SNHLY, CDR2 FYNNEI, per germline. V trimming: 6 bases; J trimming: 0 bases; junction bases outside the gene matches: 8. This CDR3 reads CASRIRTSGRPSYEQYF. The CDR3 DNA follows: TGTGCCAGCAGGATCAGGACTAGCGGGAGACCCTCCTACGAGCAGTACTTC.

This chain links TRBV11-3 with TRBJ2-2, with D maybe TRBD1 (6 bases). Between the trimmed V and J ends, which lost 5 bases and 6 bases, there was a span of 13 bases. The CDR3 loop spans 14 amino acids. Looked up from germline, CDR1 is SGHNT and CDR2 is YENEEA. CDR3 DNA sequence: TGTGCCAGCAGCCTCAACAGGGTACCCGGGGAGCTGTTTTTT. Encoded protein: CASSLNRVPGELFF.

This clone came up a few times. J is TRBJ2-5 and V is TRBV9; TRBD2 might be the D (6 bases). Germline lookup yields CDR1 SGDLS and CDR2 YYNGEE. The germline V and J ends were trimmed by 1 base and 1 base, with 11 bases remaining between them. This CDR3 comprises 15 residues. The CDR3 here is CASSVLASLQETQYF. The CDR3 DNA follows: TGTGCCAGCAGCGTACTAGCGAGCCTCCAAGAGACCCAGTACTTC.

The V call is TRBV6-5, the J call TRBJ1-5; 7 bases match TRBD1. V dropped 6 bases and J dropped 4; count of bases not matched to a gene: 6. The V gene's germline CDR1 is MNHEY and CDR2 SVGAGI. This CDR3 has 14 amino acids. The CDR3 DNA sequence: TGTGCCAGCAGATTCGGGACAGCAAATCAGCCCCAGCATTTT. This codes for CASRFGTANQPQHF.

This clone was detected a few times. CDR3 nucleotides: TGCGCCAGCAGCACAAATGGACTAGCGGGAGCGGGTACCTACGAGCAGTACTTC. Amino acids: CASSTNGLAGAGTYEQYF. The chain joins TRBV5-1 to TRBJ2-7, with 13 bases that match TRBD2. Per the germline V gene, CDR1 is SGHRS and CDR2 is YFSETQ. Unmatched junction bases numbered 12, after V lost 4 bases and J lost 2 bases. The CDR3 runs 18 residues.

This chain connects TRBV6-1 to TRBJ1-1, with TRBD1 matching 9 bases. J was trimmed by 10 bases and V by 5 bases; bases with no gene match: 11. CDR1 is MNHNS, CDR2 SASEGT, per germline. This CDR3 has 14 residues. The CDR3: CASSLRDRVGGAFF. DNA for the CDR3: TGTGCCAGCAGTCTCCGGGACAGGGTCGGCGGAGCTTTCTTT.

The chain combines TRBV6-1 with TRBJ2-7; possibly TRBD2 for D (6 bases). V shed 8 bases and J shed 2 bases, with 19 bases lying between them. The germline V gene encodes CDR1 MNHNS and CDR2 SASEGT. CDR3 length: 15 residues. CDR3 residues: CASSAGTAITYEQYF. The CDR3 DNA reads TGTGCCAGCTCCGCCGGGACTGCAATCACCTACGAGCAGTACTTC.

This clone turned up a few times. The chain links TRBV12-5 to TRBJ1-1, with TRBD1 identical over 7 bases. The V segment lost 6 bases and the J segment 0 bases; nucleotides outside the gene matches: 7. The CDR3 spans 15 residues. Germline values: CDR1 LGHNT, CDR2 FRNRAP. The CDR3 loop reads CASGRGDSMNTEAFF. The CDR3 bases are TGTGCTAGTGGGCGGGGGGACAGCATGAACACTGAAGCTTTCTTT.

This rearrangement joins TRBV12-5 to TRBJ2-3; 11 bases line up with TRBD2. V gave up 7 bases and J gave up 5 bases; unmatched junction bases: 11. The V gene's germline CDR1 is LGHNT and CDR2 FRNRAP. This CDR3 comprises 16 residues. The CDR3 bases are TGTGCTAGTGCCCTAGTGATAGCGGGAGGGATAGATACGCAGTATTTT. Residues: CASALVIAGGIDTQYF. Drawing the rest from reference TRBV12-5 and TRBJ2-3, the complete variable domain is DARVTQTPRHKVTEMGQEVTMRCQPILGHNTVFWYRQTMMQGLELLAYFRNRAPLDDSGMPKDRFSAEMPDATLATLKIQPSEPRDSAVYFCASALVIAGGIDTQYFGPGTRLTVL.

In its sample, this clone was seen a few times. This chain joins TRBV6-5 and TRBJ2-3; no definite D call. This CDR3 is 12 amino acids long. V was shortened by 6 bases and J by 6 bases, with 10 bases between the two germline ends. Germline values: CDR1 MNHEY, CDR2 SVGAGI. This chain's CDR3 is CASRNTVDTQYF. The CDR3 nucleotides are TGTGCCAGCAGGAATACAGTGGATACGCAGTATTTT.

This sequence joins TRBV6-1 and TRBJ2-7, with 7 bases fitting TRBD2. The ends lost 4 bases at V and 3 bases at J; junction bases unmatched: 12. This CDR3 is 16 amino acids long. Germline CDR1 is MNHNS and CDR2 is SASEGT. CDR3 DNA: TGTGCCAGCAGTGCGCCGACAGCAGCGGGACTCTACGAGCAGTACTTC. It is translated as CASSAPTAAGLYEQYF.